The 22 T cell receptor beta chains below all came from one sample that was sequenced in a study of T cell responses to AZD1222 COVID-19 vaccine. TCRdb keeps only in-frame clones here, not all; method: immunoSEQ multiplex PCR. The data contain more than 85,000 clones, roughly 92% of them seen just once; the ten biggest clones take up 2% to 2.5%. Material: peripheral blood, obtained 28 days after the second AZD1222 dose. These TCRs come from an adult who received the AZD1222 COVID-19 vaccine.

This chain uses TRBV7-2 with TRBJ2-2, with 15 bases aligning to TRBD2. J lost 6 bases, V lost 5 bases, and 4 bases had no gene match. CDR1 and CDR2 (germline): SGHTA, FQGNSA. This CDR3 contains 16 residues. CDR3 nucleotide sequence: TGTGCCAGCAGCCCCGGACTAGCGGGGGGGCCCGGGGAGCTGTTTTTT. This encodes CASSPGLAGGPGELFF.

The V call is TRBV4-3, the J call TRBJ2-1; TRBD1 matches at 9 bases. CDR3 length: 16 residues. Looked up from germline, CDR1 is LGHNA and CDR2 is YSLEER. Germline trimming cut 1 base from V and 7 bases from J; bases unmatched to any gene: 8. In DNA form, the CDR3 reads TGCGCCAGCAGCCAAGTAGGGGACAGGGTGGAAAATGAGCAGTTCTTC. Its protein product is CASSQVGDRVENEQFF.

CDR3 DNA sequence: TGTGCCAGCAGCTTGATGACAGGCCAAGAGACCCAGTACTTC. Its protein is CASSLMTGQETQYF. This chain connects TRBV5-4 to TRBJ2-5; TRBD1 might be the D (6 bases). Trimming left V 1 base short and J 1 base short, with 8 bases between. Germline V gene lookup returns CDR1 SGHNT and CDR2 YYREEE (reference sequence). This CDR3 region has 14 residues.

J is TRBJ1-5 and V is TRBV7-8; D uncertain. Germline values: CDR1 SGHVS, CDR2 FQNEAQ. The CDR3 has 15 amino acids. V lost 4 bases, J lost 2 bases, and 12 bases lay in between. DNA of the CDR3: TGTGCCAGCAGCTATAGCGCAAGGGGCAATCAGCCCCAGCATTTT. It specifies CASSYSARGNQPQHF. Filled out from reference TRBV7-8 and TRBJ1-5, the complete variable domain reads GAGVSQSPRYKVAKRGQDVALRCDPISGHVSLFWYQQALGQGPEFLTYFQNEAQLDKSGLPSDRFFAERPEGSVSTLKIQRTQQEDSAVYLCASSYSARGNQPQHFGDGTRLSIL.

The chain links TRBV5-6 to TRBJ2-7; the D is unclear. The V gene's germline CDR1 is SGHDT and CDR2 YYEEEE. With 4 bases removed from V and 0 bases from J, the gap between germline ends came to 11 bases. The length of the CDR3 is 14 residues. The CDR3 is CASSEDGYSYEQYF. Here the CDR3 DNA reads TGTGCCAGCAGCGAGGACGGATACTCCTACGAGCAGTACTTC.

V usage is TRBV5-6 and J usage is TRBJ1-6; D call uncertain. Trimming left V 0 bases short and J 16 bases short, with 17 bases between. The CDR3 spans 14 residues. Germline V gene lookup returns CDR1 SGHDT and CDR2 YYEEEE. The CDR3 reads CASSLVSEVTSLHF. The CDR3 coding sequence is TGTGCCAGCAGCTTGGTCAGCGAGGTTACTTCGCTCCACTTT.

The V gene is TRBV24-1, the J gene TRBJ2-5; D uncertain. The V gene's germline CDR1 is KGHDR and CDR2 SFDVKD. The CDR3 extends over 12 amino acids. Trimming stripped 9 bases from V and 0 bases from J, with 7 bases between. The CDR3, as DNA: TGTGCCACCTCTTATGACCAAGAGACCCAGTACTTC. Its protein product is CATSYDQETQYF.

The chain is built from TRBV5-1 and TRBJ2-3; D gene uncertain. V lost 0 bases and J 4 bases, leaving 6 bases between the germline ends. Germline V gives CDR1 SGHRS, CDR2 YFSETQ. The CDR3 consists of 13 residues. CDR3 coding DNA: TGCGCCAGCAGCTTGGTGGTGGCAGATACGCAGTATTTT. Translated, it gives CASSLVVADTQYF.

The chain has TRBV7-6 and TRBJ2-7; TRBD2 aligns across 10 bases. The CDR3 contains 17 residues. Trimming removed 3 bases from V and 2 bases from J; junction bases left unmatched: 10. Germline assignment: CDR1 SGHVS and CDR2 FNYEAQ. The chain's CDR3 is CASSFRASGGLTYEQYF. The DNA for the CDR3 is TGTGCCAGCAGCTTTCGGGCTAGCGGGGGCCTAACCTACGAGCAGTACTTC.

The chain combines TRBV9 with TRBJ2-5; 8 positions agree with TRBD1. Germline V gene data show CDR1 as SGDLS and CDR2 as YYNGEE. Trimming took 3 bases from V and 5 from J; bases not matched to a gene: 3. This CDR3 has 13 amino acids. CDR3 sequence reads: CASSGQGWETQYF. CDR3 coding DNA: TGTGCCAGCAGCGGACAGGGGTGGGAGACCCAGTACTTC.

The chain recombines TRBV4-1 with TRBJ2-7; TRBD1 aligns across 11 bases. The germline V gene encodes CDR1 MGHRA and CDR2 YSYEKL. V was clipped by 4 bases and J by 2 bases; unmatched bases: 1. The length of the CDR3 is 14 residues. The CDR3 DNA follows: TGCGCCAGCAGCCTGGGACAGGGGGCCTACGAGCAGTACTTC. It is translated as CASSLGQGAYEQYF.

The CDR3 is CASSQSGPTDTQYF. CDR3 nucleotide sequence: TGTGCCAGCAGCCAATCCGGCCCCACAGATACGCAGTATTTT. The genes are TRBV4-2 and TRBJ2-3; D remains unclear. Germline V CDR1 and CDR2: LGHNA, YNFKEQ. Trimming shortened V by 2 bases and J by 2 bases, and 8 bases separated the two germline ends. CDR3 length: 14 residues.

V gene TRBV10-3 combines with J gene TRBJ2-7, with 7 bases identical to TRBD2. The trim removed 2 bases at V and 0 bases at J, leaving 4 bases unmatched. Germline V gene data show CDR1 as ENHRY and CDR2 as SYGVKD. The CDR3 loop spans 15 amino acids. This CDR3 reads CAISEGRGTSYEQYF. The DNA for the CDR3 is TGTGCCATCAGTGAGGGGCGGGGGACCTCCTACGAGCAGTACTTC.

V usage is TRBV19 and J usage is TRBJ1-2, with 7 bases identical to TRBD1. Germline CDR1 and CDR2: LNHDA and SQIVND (reference sequence). The CDR3 runs 16 residues. Trimming removed 7 bases from V and 0 bases from J; junction bases left unmatched: 11. The CDR3 DNA reads as TGTGCCAGTACCAAGACAGGGTACGGAGCTAACTATGGCTACACCTTC. Translated, it gives CASTKTGYGANYGYTF. The full variable domain, completed using reference TRBV19 and TRBJ1-2, is DGGITQSPKYLFRKEGQNVTLSCEQNLNHDAMYWYRQDPGQGLRLIYYSQIVNDFQKGDIAEGYSVSREKKESFPLTVTSAQKNPTAFYLCASTKTGYGANYGYTFGSGTRLTVV.

The V call is TRBV5-6, the J call TRBJ1-1; possible D gene TRBD1, 6 bases. Looked up from germline, CDR1 is SGHDT and CDR2 is YYEEEE. CDR3 length equals 13 residues. Between the trimmed V and J ends, which lost 4 bases and 7 bases, there was a span of 14 bases. CDR3 loop: CASSGGTSIEAFF. In DNA form, the CDR3 reads TGTGCCAGCAGCGGAGGGACATCCATTGAAGCTTTCTTT.

The chain couples TRBV24-1 to TRBJ2-1; the D gene could be TRBD1 or TRBD2 (5 bases each). The germline CDR1 and CDR2 sequences are KGHDR and SFDVKD. Between the trimmed V and J ends, which lost 0 bases and 2 bases, there was a span of 7 bases. The CDR3 consists of 15 residues. Here the CDR3 reads CATSDLRDPYNEQFF. The CDR3, as DNA: TGTGCCACCAGTGATTTGCGGGACCCCTACAATGAGCAGTTCTTC.

The chain employs TRBV4-2 and TRBJ2-2; the match to TRBD1 covers 9 bases. The J segment lost 2 bases and the V segment lost 4 bases, leaving 5 bases of the junction unmatched. The CDR3 is 16 amino acids. Per germline, CDR1 LGHNA and CDR2 YNFKEQ. The CDR3 spells CASSLGQGINTGELFF. Here the CDR3 DNA reads TGTGCCAGCAGCCTTGGACAGGGGATAAACACCGGGGAGCTGTTTTTT.

V and J are TRBV7-6 and TRBJ2-7, with 10 nucleotides matching TRBD1. Germline loops: CDR1 SGHVS, CDR2 FNYEAQ. V lost 5 bases, J lost 4 bases, and 8 bases stayed unmatched. This CDR3 spans 15 amino acids. This CDR3 is CASSAGTGALYEQYF. CDR3 nucleotide sequence: TGTGCCAGCAGCGCAGGGACAGGGGCTTTATACGAGCAGTACTTC.

The gene calls are TRBV7-2 and TRBJ2-2; D is ambiguous. Germline V lookup: CDR1 SGHTA, CDR2 FQGNSA. The CDR3 is 13 amino acids. V was pared by 5 bases and J by 6 bases, with 10 bases between. The CDR3 loop is CASSPGPSGELFF. The CDR3, as DNA: TGTGCCAGCAGCCCCGGTCCTTCCGGGGAGCTGTTTTTT.

The chain combines TRBV29-1 with TRBJ1-2; 8 nucleotides line up with TRBD1. The CDR3 consists of 13 residues. Losses at the gene ends were 6 bases for V and 4 bases for J; bases not matched to a gene: 7. Looked up from germline, CDR1 is SQVTM and CDR2 is ANQGSEA. The CDR3 region is CSVGGTGGYGYTF. The CDR3 DNA reads TGCAGCGTCGGGGGTACAGGGGGCTATGGCTACACCTTC.

The rearrangement uses TRBV7-9 and TRBJ1-3, with D possibly TRBD1 on 6 matching bases. Germline CDR1 reads SEHNR; CDR2 reads FQNEAQ (reference sequence). This CDR3 comprises 15 residues. With 5 bases removed from V and 1 base from J, the gap between germline ends came to 12 bases. CDR3 sequence (DNA): TGTGCCAGCAGCGGAAGAGGGGGTTCTGGAAACACCATATATTTT. Translating it yields CASSGRGGSGNTIYF.

The chain combines TRBV5-8 with TRBJ2-7; 8 bases fit TRBD1. Germline V lookup: CDR1 SGHTS, CDR2 YDEGEE. Trimming at V came to 3 bases and at J to 3 bases, leaving 8 bases not matched to a gene. The CDR3 contains 15 residues. CDR3 amino acids: CASSWRTGRHYEQYF. CDR3 sequence (DNA): TGTGCCAGCAGCTGGAGGACAGGGCGGCACTACGAGCAGTACTTC.